This T cell receptor beta chain was recorded in a study of T-cell reconstitution after alpha-beta-depleted transplantation in children. The table lists this clonotype with many counts. The TCRbeta library was prepared with unique molecular identifiers. Using its own MiXCR run on the PCR reads, TCRdb lists one record per CDR3 protein. This sample has around 25,000 distinct CDR3 sequences; over 15% occur once, and the top ten carry 35%. The length of the CDR3 is 15 residues. V was pared by 6 bases and J by 6 bases, with 9 bases of the junction left unmatched. Per germline, CDR1 WSHSY and CDR2 SAAADI. Sequencing used PBMCs, mostly from graft donor cells, obtained 60 days after TCRalphabeta/CD19-depleted stem cell transplant. V gene TRBV10-2 combines with J gene TRBJ2-1; 9 nucleotides match TRBD2. The clonotype originates from a male patient under 10 years old who had a stem cell transplant for acute lymphoblastic leukemia, so the T cells may come from the graft donor. CDR3 in amino acids: CASRNSGRSVNEQFF. Here the CDR3 DNA reads TGCGCCAGCAGGAATAGCGGGAGAAGTGTCAATGAGCAGTTCTTC.